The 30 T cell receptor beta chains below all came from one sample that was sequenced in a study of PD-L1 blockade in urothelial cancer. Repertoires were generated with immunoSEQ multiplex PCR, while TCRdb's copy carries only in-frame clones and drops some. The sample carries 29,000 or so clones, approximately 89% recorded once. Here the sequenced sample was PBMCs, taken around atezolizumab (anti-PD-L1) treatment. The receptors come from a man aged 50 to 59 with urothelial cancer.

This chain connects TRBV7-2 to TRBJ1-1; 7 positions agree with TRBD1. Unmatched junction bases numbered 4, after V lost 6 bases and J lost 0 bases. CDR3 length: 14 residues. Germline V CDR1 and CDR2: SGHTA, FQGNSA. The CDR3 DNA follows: TGTGCCAGCAGACAAGACAGGGTGAACACTGAAGCTTTCTTT. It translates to CASRQDRVNTEAFF.

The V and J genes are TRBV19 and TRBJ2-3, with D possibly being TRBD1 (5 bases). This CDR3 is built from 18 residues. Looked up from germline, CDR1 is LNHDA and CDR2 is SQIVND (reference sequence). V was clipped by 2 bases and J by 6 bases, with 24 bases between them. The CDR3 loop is CASSIWPPAGLKSDTQYF. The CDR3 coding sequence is TGTGCCAGTAGTATATGGCCCCCAGCAGGGCTCAAGTCGGATACGCAGTATTTT.

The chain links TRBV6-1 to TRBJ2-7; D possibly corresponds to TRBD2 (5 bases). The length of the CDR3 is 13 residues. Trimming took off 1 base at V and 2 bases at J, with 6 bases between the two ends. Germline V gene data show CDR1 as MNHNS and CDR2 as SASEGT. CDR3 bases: TGTGCCAGCAGTGAAGGGCGGGCCTACGAGCAGTACTTC. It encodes CASSEGRAYEQYF.

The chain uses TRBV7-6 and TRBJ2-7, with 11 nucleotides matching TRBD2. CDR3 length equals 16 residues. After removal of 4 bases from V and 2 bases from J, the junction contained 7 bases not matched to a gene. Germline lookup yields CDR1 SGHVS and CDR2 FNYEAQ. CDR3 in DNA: TGTGCCAGCAGCTCGCGACTAGCGGGGAGGGCCTACGAGCAGTACTTC. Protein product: CASSSRLAGRAYEQYF.

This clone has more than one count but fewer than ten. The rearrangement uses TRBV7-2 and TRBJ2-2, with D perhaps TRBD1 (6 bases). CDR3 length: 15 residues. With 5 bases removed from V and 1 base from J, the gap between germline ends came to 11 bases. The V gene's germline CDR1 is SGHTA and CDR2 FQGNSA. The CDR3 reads CASSPDRRNTGELFF. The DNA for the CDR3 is TGTGCCAGCAGCCCAGACAGGAGGAACACCGGGGAGCTGTTTTTT.

CDR3 residues: CASSLVASGASSYEQYF. CDR3 nucleotide sequence: TGTGCCAGCAGCTTGGTGGCTAGCGGGGCGAGCTCCTACGAGCAGTACTTC. The chain recombines TRBV5-5 with TRBJ2-7; TRBD2 agrees at 9 bases. The junction had 7 bases not matched to a gene; V was cut back by 0 bases and J by 0 bases. Per the germline V gene, CDR1 is SGHKS and CDR2 is YYEKEE (reference sequence). CDR3 size: 17 residues.

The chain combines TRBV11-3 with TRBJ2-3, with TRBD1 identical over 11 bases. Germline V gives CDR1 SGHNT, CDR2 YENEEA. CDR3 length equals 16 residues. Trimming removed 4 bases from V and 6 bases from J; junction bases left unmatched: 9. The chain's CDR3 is CASSSSLDRGPDTQYF. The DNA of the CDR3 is TGTGCCAGCAGCTCCTCCTTGGACAGGGGGCCGGATACGCAGTATTTT.

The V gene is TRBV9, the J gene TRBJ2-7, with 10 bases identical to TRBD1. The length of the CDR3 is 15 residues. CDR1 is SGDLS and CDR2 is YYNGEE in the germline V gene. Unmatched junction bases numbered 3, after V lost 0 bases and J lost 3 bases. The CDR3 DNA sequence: TGTGCCAGCAGCGTAGATGACAGGGGGCGCTACGAGCAGTACTTC. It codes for CASSVDDRGRYEQYF.

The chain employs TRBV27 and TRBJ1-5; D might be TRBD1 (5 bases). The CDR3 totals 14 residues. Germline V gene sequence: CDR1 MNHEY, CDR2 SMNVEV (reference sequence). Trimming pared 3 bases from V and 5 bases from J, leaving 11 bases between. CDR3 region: CASSFLGAHQPQHF. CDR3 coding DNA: TGTGCCAGCAGTTTCTTAGGGGCGCATCAGCCCCAGCATTTT.

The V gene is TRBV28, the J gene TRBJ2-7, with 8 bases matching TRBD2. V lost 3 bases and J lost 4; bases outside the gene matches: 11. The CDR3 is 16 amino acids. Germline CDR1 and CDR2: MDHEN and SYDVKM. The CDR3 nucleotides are TGTGCCAGCAGTTTGATTGGTTCGGGAGGGCCTTACGAGCAGTACTTC. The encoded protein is CASSLIGSGGPYEQYF.

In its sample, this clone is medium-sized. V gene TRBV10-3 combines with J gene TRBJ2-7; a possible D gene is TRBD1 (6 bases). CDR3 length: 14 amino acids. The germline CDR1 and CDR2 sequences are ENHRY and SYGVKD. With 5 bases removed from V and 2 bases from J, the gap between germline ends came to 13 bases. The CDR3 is CAISRDTSTYEQYF. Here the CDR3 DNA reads TGTGCCATCAGTCGGGACACCTCGACCTACGAGCAGTACTTC.

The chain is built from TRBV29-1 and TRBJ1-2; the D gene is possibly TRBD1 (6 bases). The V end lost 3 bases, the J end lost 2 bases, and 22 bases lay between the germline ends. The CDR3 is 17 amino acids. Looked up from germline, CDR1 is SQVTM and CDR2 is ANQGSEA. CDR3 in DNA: TGCAGCGTTGAGAATTCAACAGGGCTTCAGGGAAACTATGGCTACACCTTC. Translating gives CSVENSTGLQGNYGYTF.

The chain's CDR3 is CAISDGQGLGVNEKLFF. The CDR3 DNA is TGTGCCATCAGTGATGGACAGGGATTGGGGGTTAATGAAAAACTGTTTTTT. The rearrangement uses TRBV10-3 and TRBJ1-4; 8 bases align to TRBD1. V gave up 3 bases and J gave up 4 bases; unmatched junction bases: 10. This CDR3 has 17 residues. Germline V gene lookup returns CDR1 ENHRY and CDR2 SYGVKD.

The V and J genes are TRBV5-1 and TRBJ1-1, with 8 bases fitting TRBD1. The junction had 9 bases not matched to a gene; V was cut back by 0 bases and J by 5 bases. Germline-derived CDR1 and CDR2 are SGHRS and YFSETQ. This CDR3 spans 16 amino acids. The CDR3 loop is CASSLGGQVTGTEAFF. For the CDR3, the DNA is TGCGCCAGCAGCTTGGGGGGACAGGTCACAGGGACTGAAGCTTTCTTT.

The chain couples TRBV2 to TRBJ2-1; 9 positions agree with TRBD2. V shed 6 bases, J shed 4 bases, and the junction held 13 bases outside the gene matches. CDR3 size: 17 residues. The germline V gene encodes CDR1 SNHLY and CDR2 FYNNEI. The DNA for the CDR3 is TGTGCCAGCAGGGCTATTCCAGCGGGGGGTCCTTACAATGAGCAGTTCTTC. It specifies CASRAIPAGGPYNEQFF.

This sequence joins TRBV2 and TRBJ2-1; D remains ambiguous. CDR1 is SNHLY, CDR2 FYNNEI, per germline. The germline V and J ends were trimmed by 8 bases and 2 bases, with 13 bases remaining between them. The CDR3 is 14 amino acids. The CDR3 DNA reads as TGTGCCAGCCTTGGGCCCCCCGCCTACAATGAGCAGTTCTTC. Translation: CASLGPPAYNEQFF.

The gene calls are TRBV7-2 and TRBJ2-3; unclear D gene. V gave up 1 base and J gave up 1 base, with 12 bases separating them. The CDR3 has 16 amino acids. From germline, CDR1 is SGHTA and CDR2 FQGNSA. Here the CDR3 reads CASSLGAVEGTDTQYF. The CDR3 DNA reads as TGTGCCAGCAGCTTAGGAGCTGTTGAGGGCACAGATACGCAGTATTTT. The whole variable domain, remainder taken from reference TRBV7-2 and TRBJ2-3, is GAGVSQSPSNKVTEKGKDVELRCDPISGHTALYWYRQSLGQGLEFLIYFQGNSAPDKSGLPSDRFSAERTGGSVSTLTIQRTQQEDSAVYLCASSLGAVEGTDTQYFGPGTRLTVL.

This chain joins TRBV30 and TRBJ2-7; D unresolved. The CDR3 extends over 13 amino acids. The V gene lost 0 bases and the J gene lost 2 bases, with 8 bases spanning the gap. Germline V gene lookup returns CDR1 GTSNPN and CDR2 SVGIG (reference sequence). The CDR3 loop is CAWSVSLPYEQYF. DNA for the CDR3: TGTGCCTGGAGTGTAAGCCTTCCCTACGAGCAGTACTTC.

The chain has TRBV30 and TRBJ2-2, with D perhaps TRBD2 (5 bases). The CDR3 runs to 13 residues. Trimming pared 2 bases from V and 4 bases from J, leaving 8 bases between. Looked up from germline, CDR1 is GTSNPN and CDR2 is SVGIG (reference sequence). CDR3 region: CAWSTRSTGELFF. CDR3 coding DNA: TGTGCCTGGAGTACTAGGTCCACCGGGGAGCTGTTTTTT.

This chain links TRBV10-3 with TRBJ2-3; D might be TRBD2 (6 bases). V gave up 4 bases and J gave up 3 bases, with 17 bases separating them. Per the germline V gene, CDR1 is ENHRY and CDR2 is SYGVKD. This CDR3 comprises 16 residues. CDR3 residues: CAISGSTSFGTDTQYF. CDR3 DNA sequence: TGTGCCATCAGTGGGTCCACTAGCTTTGGTACAGATACGCAGTATTTT.

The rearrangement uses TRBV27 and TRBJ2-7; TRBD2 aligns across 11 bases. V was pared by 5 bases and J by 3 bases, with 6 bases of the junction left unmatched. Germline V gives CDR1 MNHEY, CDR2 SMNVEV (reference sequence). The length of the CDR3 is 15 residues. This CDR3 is CASSDWTSGLYEQYF. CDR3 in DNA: TGTGCCAGCAGTGACTGGACTAGCGGGCTCTACGAGCAGTACTTC.

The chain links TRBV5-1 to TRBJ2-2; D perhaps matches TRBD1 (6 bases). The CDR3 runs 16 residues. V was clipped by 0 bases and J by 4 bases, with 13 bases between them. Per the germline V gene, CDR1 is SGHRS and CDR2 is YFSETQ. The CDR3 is CASSLEGGKGTGELFF. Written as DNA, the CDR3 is TGCGCCAGCAGCTTGGAAGGGGGAAAGGGCACCGGGGAGCTGTTTTTT.

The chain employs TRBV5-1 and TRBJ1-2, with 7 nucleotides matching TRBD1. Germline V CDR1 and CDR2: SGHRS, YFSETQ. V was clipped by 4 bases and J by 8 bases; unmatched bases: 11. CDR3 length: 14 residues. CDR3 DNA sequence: TGCGCCAGCAGCCACCGGGACAGAGTCGGCGGCTACACCTTC. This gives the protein CASSHRDRVGGYTF.

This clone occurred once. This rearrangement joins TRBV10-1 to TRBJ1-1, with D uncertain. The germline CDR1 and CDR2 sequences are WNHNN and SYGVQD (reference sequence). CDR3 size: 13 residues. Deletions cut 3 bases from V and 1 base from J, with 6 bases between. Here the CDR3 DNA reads TGCGCCAGCAGTGAAAATAGGAACACTGAAGCTTTCTTT. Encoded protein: CASSENRNTEAFF.

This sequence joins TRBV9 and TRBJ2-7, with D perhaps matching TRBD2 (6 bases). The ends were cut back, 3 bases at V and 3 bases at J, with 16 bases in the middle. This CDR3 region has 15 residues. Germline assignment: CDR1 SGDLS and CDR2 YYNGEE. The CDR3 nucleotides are TGTGCCAGCAGCGGGGGAGGAGGATCCTACTACGAGCAGTACTTC. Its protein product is CASSGGGGSYYEQYF.

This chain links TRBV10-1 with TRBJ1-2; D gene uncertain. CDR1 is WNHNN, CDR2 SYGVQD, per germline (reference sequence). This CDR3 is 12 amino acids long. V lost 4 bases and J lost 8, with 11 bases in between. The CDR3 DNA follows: TGCGCCAGCAGTGCCTCAGGTGGGGGCTACACCTTC. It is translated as CASSASGGGYTF.

The CDR3 sequence: CASSAGDRGSNQPQHF. The CDR3 DNA is TGTGCCAGCAGCGCAGGGGACAGAGGTAGCAATCAGCCCCAGCATTTT. The chain recombines TRBV11-2 with TRBJ1-5; 7 positions match TRBD1. Germline V gives CDR1 SGHAT, CDR2 FQNNGV. This CDR3 spans 16 amino acids. V gave up 5 bases and J gave up 0 bases; unmatched junction bases: 7.

CDR3 nucleotide sequence: TGTGCCAGCAGCTTAACCCAGGGCCCCTACGAGCAGTACTTC. This codes for CASSLTQGPYEQYF. The genes are TRBV7-8 and TRBJ2-7; possible D gene TRBD1, 5 bases. The germline V and J ends were trimmed by 2 bases and 2 bases, with 10 bases remaining between them. Germline V gene sequence: CDR1 SGHVS, CDR2 FQNEAQ. CDR3 length: 14 amino acids. The whole variable domain, remainder taken from reference TRBV7-8 and TRBJ2-7, is GAGVSQSPRYKVAKRGQDVALRCDPISGHVSLFWYQQALGQGPEFLTYFQNEAQLDKSGLPSDRFFAERPEGSVSTLKIQRTQQEDSAVYLCASSLTQGPYEQYFGPGTRLTVT.

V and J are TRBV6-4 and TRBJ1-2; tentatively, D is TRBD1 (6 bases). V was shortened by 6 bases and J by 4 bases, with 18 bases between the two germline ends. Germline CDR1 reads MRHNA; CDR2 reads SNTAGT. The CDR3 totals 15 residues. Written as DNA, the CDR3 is TGTGCCAGCAGAAAACAGACAGGCAGCGGCTATGGCTACACCTTC. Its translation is CASRKQTGSGYGYTF.

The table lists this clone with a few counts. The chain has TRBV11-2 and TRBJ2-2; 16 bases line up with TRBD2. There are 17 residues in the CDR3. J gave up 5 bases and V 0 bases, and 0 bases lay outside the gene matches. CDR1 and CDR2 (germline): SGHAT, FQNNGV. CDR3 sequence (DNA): TGTGCCAGCAGCTTAGAGGGACTAGCGGGAGGGACCGGGGAGCTGTTTTTT. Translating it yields CASSLEGLAGGTGELFF.